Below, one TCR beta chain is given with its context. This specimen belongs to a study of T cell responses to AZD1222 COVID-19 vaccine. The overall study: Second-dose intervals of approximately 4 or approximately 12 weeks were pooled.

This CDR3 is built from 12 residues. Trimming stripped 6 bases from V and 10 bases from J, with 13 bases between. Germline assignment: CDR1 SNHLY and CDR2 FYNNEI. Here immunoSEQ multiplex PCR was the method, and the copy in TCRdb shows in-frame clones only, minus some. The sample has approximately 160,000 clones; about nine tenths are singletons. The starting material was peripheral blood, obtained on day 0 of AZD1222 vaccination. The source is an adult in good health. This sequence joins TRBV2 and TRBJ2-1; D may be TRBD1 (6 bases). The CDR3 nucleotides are TGTGCCAGCAGGAAACAGGGTTGGGAGCAGTTCTTC. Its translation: CASRKQGWEQFF.